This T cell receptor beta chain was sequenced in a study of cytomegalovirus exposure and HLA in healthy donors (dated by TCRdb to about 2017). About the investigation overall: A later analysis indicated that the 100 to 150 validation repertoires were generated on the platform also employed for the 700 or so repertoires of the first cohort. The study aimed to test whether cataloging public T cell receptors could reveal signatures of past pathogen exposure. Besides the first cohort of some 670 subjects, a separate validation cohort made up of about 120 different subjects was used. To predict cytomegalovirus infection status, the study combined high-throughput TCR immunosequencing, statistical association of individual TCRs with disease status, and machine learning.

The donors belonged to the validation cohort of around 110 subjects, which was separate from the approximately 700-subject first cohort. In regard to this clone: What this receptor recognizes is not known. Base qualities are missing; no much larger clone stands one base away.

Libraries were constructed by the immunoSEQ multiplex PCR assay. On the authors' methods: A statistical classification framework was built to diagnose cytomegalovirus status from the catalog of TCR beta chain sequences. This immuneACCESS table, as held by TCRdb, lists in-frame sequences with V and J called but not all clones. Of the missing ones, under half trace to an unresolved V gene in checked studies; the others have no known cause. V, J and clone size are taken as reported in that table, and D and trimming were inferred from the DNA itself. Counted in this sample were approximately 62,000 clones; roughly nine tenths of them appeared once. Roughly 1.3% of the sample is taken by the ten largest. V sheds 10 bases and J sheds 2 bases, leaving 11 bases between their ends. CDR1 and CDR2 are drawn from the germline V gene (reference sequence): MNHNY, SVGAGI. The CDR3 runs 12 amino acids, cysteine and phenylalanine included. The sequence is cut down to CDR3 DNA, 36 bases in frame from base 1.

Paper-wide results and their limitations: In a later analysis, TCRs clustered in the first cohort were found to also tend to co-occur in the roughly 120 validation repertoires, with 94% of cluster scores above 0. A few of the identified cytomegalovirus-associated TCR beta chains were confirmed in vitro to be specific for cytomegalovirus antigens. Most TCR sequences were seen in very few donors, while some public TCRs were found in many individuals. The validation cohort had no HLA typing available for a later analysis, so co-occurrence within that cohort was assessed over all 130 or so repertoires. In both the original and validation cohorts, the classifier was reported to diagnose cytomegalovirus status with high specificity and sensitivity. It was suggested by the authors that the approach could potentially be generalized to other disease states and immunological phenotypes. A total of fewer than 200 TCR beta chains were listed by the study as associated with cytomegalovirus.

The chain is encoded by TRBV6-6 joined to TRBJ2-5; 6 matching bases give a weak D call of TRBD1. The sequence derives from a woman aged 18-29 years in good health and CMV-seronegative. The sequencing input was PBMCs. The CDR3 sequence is CATRGRQETQYF. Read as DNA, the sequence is TGTGCCACCAGGGGCAGGCAAGAGACCCAGTACTTC.